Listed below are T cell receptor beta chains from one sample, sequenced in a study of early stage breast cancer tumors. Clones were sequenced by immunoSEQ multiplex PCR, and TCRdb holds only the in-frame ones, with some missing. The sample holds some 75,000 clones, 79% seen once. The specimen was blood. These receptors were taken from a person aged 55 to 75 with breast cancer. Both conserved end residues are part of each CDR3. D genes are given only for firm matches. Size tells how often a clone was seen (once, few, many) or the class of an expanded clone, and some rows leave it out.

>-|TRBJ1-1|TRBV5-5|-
CASSPSGGTEAFF
TGTGCCAGCAGCCCATCCGGAGGCACTGAAGCTTTCTTT
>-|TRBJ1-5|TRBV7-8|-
CASSSLGGASNQPQHF
TGTGCCAGCAGCTCACTAGGGGGGGCATCCAATCAGCCCCAGCATTTT
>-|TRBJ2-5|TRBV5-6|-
CASSLSSWGVLGETQYF
TGTGCCAGCAGCTTGTCGTCTTGGGGGGTTTTAGGAGAGACCCAGTACTTC
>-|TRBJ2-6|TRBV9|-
CASSVDSGANVLTF
TGTGCCAGCAGCGTAGACTCTGGGGCCAACGTCCTGACTTTC
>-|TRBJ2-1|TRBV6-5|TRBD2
CASSPGTRSPNEQFF
TGTGCCAGCAGTCCCGGGACTAGAAGTCCCAATGAGCAGTTCTTC
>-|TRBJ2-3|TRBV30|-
CAWSRGAGSTDTQYF
TGTGCCTGGAGTCGGGGGGCCGGGAGCACAGATACGCAGTATTTT
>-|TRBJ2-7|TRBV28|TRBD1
CASSPPGQGSYEQYF
TGTGCCAGCAGTCCTCCGGGACAGGGGTCCTACGAGCAGTACTTC
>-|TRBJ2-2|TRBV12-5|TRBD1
CASGSVERQGFGELFF
TGTGCTAGTGGGTCGGTTGAGCGACAGGGGTTCGGGGAGCTGTTTTTT
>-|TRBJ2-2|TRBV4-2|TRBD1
CASSQDGTAFPGELFF
TGTGCCAGCAGCCAAGACGGGACAGCCTTCCCCGGGGAGCTGTTTTTT
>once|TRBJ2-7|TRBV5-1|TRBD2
CASSFGAGPLYEQYF
TGCGCCAGCAGCTTTGGAGCGGGACCGCTCTACGAGCAGTACTTC
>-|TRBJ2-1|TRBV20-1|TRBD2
CSAPSGEGQFF
TGCAGTGCCCCTAGCGGGGAAGGGCAGTTCTTC
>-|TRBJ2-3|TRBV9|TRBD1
CASSIQGWTDTQYF
TGTGCCAGCAGCATACAGGGGTGGACAGATACGCAGTATTTT
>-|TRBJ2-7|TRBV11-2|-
CANPRNEQYF
TGTGCCAACCCCCGTAACGAGCAGTACTTC
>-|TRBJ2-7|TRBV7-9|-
CASSPSGQGYEQYF
TGTGCCAGCAGCCCCTCGGGCCAAGGCTACGAGCAGTACTTC
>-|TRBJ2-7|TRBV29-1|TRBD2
CSVKLAGVYYEQYF
TGCAGCGTCAAACTAGCGGGAGTATACTACGAGCAGTACTTC
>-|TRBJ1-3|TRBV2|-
CASSEGHLDGNTIYF
TGTGCCAGCAGTGAAGGACACTTAGACGGAAACACCATATATTTT
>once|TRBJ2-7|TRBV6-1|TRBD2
CASSAAGGGSYEQYF
TGTGCCAGCAGTGCAGCGGGGGGTGGCTCCTACGAGCAGTACTTC
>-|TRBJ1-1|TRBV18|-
CASSPNRDNTEAFF
TGTGCCAGCTCACCCAACCGCGACAACACTGAAGCTTTCTTT
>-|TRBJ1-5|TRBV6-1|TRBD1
CASSEAGQQNQPQHF
TGTGCCAGCAGTGAAGCGGGACAGCAAAATCAGCCCCAGCATTTT
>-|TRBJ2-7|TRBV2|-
CASSTEGERLGYEQYF
TGTGCCAGCAGTACCGAGGGGGAGCGACTCGGGTACGAGCAGTACTTC
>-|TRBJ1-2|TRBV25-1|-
CASSGGGLGGYTF
TGTGCCAGCAGCGGAGGGGGGTTGGGCGGCTACACCTTC
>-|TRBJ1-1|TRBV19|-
CASSGTQGGTEAFF
TGTGCCAGTAGTGGAACGCAGGGCGGCACTGAAGCTTTCTTT
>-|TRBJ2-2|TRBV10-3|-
CAAGVVRTGELFF
TGTGCCGCCGGAGTGGTTAGGACCGGGGAGCTGTTTTTT